The rows below give T cell receptor beta chains drawn from one sample of a study of T cell responses to AZD1222 COVID-19 vaccine. Measured with immunoSEQ multiplex PCR; TCRdb has only the in-frame clones, and not every one. Found here are about 160,000 clones, approximately 90% of them singletons; the top ten hold around 6.9%. Sequencing was performed on peripheral blood, taken on day 0 of AZD1222 vaccination. All receptors come from an adult in good health. Both conserved end residues are part of each CDR3. The order of the fields is D gene, V gene, J gene, clone size, CDR3 DNA, CDR3 protein. A D gene is named only where the DNA matches it firmly. A row's size may be missing; if present it is once, few, many or a size class.

>.|TRBV7-9|TRBJ1-5|.
TGTGCCAGCAGCCCCGGCCAGGGAGAGGGCAATCAGCCCCAGCATTTT
CASSPGQGEGNQPQHF
>.|TRBV9|TRBJ1-1|.
TGTGCCAGCAGCGTAGAAGCGGGCACTGAAGCTTTCTTT
CASSVEAGTEAFF
>TRBD1|TRBV7-9|TRBJ1-1|.
TGTGCCAGCAGCTCCCCGGGACAGGGGAGCACTGAAGCTTTCTTT
CASSSPGQGSTEAFF
>.|TRBV7-2|TRBJ2-1|.
TGTGCCAGCAGCTTAGGGGGATTCAATGAGCAGTTCTTC
CASSLGGFNEQFF
>TRBD1|TRBV27|TRBJ1-2|.
TGTGCCAGGGCCGGACAGGGAAACTATGGCTACACCTTC
CARAGQGNYGYTF
>TRBD2|TRBV9|TRBJ2-3|.
TGTGCCAGCAGCCCGAAAGCGGGGCCGTACACAGATACGCAGTATTTT
CASSPKAGPYTDTQYF
>.|TRBV14|TRBJ2-1|once
TGTGCCAGCAGCCCCGCCCACCGGGGGGAGCAGTTCTTC
CASSPAHRGEQFF
>.|TRBV5-6|TRBJ1-1|.
TGTGCCAGCAGCTTGGAAAGGGAAGCTTTCTTT
CASSLEREAFF
>.|TRBV2|TRBJ2-1|few
TGTGCCAGCAGTGAGACTAGGCAACGTTACAATGAGCAGTTCTTC
CASSETRQRYNEQFF
>.|TRBV9|TRBJ2-5|once
TGTGCCAGCAGCGTAGGCAGGGGGGGCCAAGAGACCCAGTACTTC
CASSVGRGGQETQYF
>.|TRBV4-2|TRBJ1-1|.
TGTGCCAGCATATCGAAGGGTGGGCCTGAAGCTTTCTTT
CASISKGGPEAFF
>TRBD2|TRBV28|TRBJ2-5|.
TGTGCCAGCAGTTGGGGTCGGAGCGGGGGGGAGACCCAGTACTTC
CASSWGRSGGETQYF
>TRBD1|TRBV7-6|TRBJ2-2|.
TGTGCCAGCGGACAGGGGTTGAACACCGGGGAGCTGTTTTTT
CASGQGLNTGELFF
>.|TRBV4-3|TRBJ1-1|few
TGCGCCAGCAGCCAAGACCCGGCAGGGGTGAACACTGAAGCTTTCTTT
CASSQDPAGVNTEAFF
>TRBD1|TRBV4-1|TRBJ2-3|.
TGCGCCAGCAGCCAGGGGACAGACCAAGATACGCAGTATTTT
CASSQGTDQDTQYF
>TRBD2|TRBV19|TRBJ2-5|.
TGTGCCAGTAGTATTACTAGCGGGGGGGCCGTAGAGACCCAGTACTTC
CASSITSGGAVETQYF
>TRBD1|TRBV25-1|TRBJ1-4|.
TGTGCCAGCAGTGAAACGGGACAGGGGTTTGAAAAACTGTTTTTT
CASSETGQGFEKLFF
>.|TRBV5-3|TRBJ1-6|.
TGTGCCAGACCAGTACATCGAGACGACGGGAGGGGTGGTTCACCCCTCCACTTT
CARPVHRDDGRGGSPLHF
>.|TRBV14|TRBJ2-5|once
TGTGCCAGCAGCCAGAACTTCCAAGAGACCCAGTACTTC
CASSQNFQETQYF
>TRBD1|TRBV11-2|TRBJ1-5|once
TGTGCCAGCAGCTTAGATCTAACAGGGGCCCAGCCCCAGCATTTT
CASSLDLTGAQPQHF
>.|TRBV20-1|TRBJ2-4|.
TGCAGTGCTAGTCCGACAATAGCCAAAAACATTCAGTACTTC
CSASPTIAKNIQYF
>.|TRBV14|TRBJ1-1|.
TGTGCCAGCAGCCTCATGGACGGAGGGCACACTGAAGCTTTCTTT
CASSLMDGGHTEAFF
>.|TRBV7-8|TRBJ2-3|.
TGTGCCAGCAGCTTTCTTTCTGTTTTGGGCGATACGCAGTATTTT
CASSFLSVLGDTQYF
>.|TRBV27|TRBJ1-1|.
TGTGCCAGCACCTTGGGCGGAAAAGCTTTCTTT
CASTLGGKAFF
>TRBD1|TRBV7-9|TRBJ1-3|.
TGTGCCAGCAGCTTACACACAGGGGGCCCTGGAAACACCATATATTTT
CASSLHTGGPGNTIYF
>.|TRBV5-8|TRBJ2-1|.
TGTGCCAGCAGCTTAAGAGGGAGCGAATACAATGAGCAGTTCTTC
CASSLRGSEYNEQFF
>TRBD1|TRBV29-1|TRBJ1-1|.
TGCAGCGTCGAGGACAGGGGGTATGAAGCTTTCTTT
CSVEDRGYEAFF
>TRBD2|TRBV3-1/TRBV3-2|TRBJ2-5|.
TGTGCCAGCAGCCTTGGGACTAGCGCGGAAGAGACCCAGTACTTC
CASSLGTSAEETQYF
>TRBD2|TRBV13|TRBJ2-7|.
TGTGCCAGCAGCCGATTAAAAACCTCGGCGCCTAGCGGGGGTGCAGCGCAGTACTTC
CASSRLKTSAPSGGAAQYF
>TRBD2|TRBV6-5|TRBJ2-7|.
TGTGCCAGCAGTTATGGACTAGCCAACGAGCAGTACTTC
CASSYGLANEQYF
>TRBD2|TRBV7-2|TRBJ2-5|.
TGTGCCAGCAGGGGGGGGGAGACCCAGTACTTC
CASRGGETQYF
>.|TRBV13|TRBJ2-7|.
TGTGCCAGCAGCTCACCGACGGACGGCGAGCAGTACTTC
CASSSPTDGEQYF
>.|TRBV4-3|TRBJ1-2|.
TGCGCCAGCAGCCAAGAATTCGTACCCTCCTATGGCTACACCTTC
CASSQEFVPSYGYTF
>.|TRBV7-3|TRBJ1-1|.
TGTGCCAGCAGCCAAGGTGGGCACCCCAACACTGAAGCTTTCTTT
CASSQGGHPNTEAFF
>.|TRBV5-6|TRBJ2-2|.
TGTGCCAGCAGCTTGGAAGGGACGTACACCGGGGAGCTGTTTTTT
CASSLEGTYTGELFF
>TRBD2|TRBV7-2|TRBJ2-5|.
TGTGCCAGCAGCTTAGGTAGAGCGGGGGGTACCCCCGTCGAGACCCAGTACTTC
CASSLGRAGGTPVETQYF
>TRBD1|TRBV3-1/TRBV3-2|TRBJ1-2|.
TGTGCCAGCAGCCCCCAGGGGGACCACTATGGCTACACCTTC
CASSPQGDHYGYTF
>.|TRBV6-4|TRBJ1-2|.
TGTGCCAGCAGTGATGGCCAAGACAGGTTAGTGGATGGCTACACCTTC
CASSDGQDRLVDGYTF
>.|TRBV7-9|TRBJ2-3|.
TGTGCCAGCAGCGAAAGGACAGCAACAGATACGCAGTATTTT
CASSERTATDTQYF
>TRBD2|TRBV19|TRBJ2-3|.
TGTGCCAGTAGTATAGATCTAGCGGGGGGGTCAGATACGCAGTATTTT
CASSIDLAGGSDTQYF
>TRBD1|TRBV9|TRBJ2-1|.
TGTGCCAGCAACCCGACAGGGTCCTCCTACAATGAGCAGTTCTTC
CASNPTGSSYNEQFF
>.|TRBV6-2/TRBV6-3|TRBJ1-5|few
TGTGCCAGCAGTTACGCCACGATTAATCAGCCCCAGCATTTT
CASSYATINQPQHF
>.|TRBV30|TRBJ2-6|.
TGTGCCTGGAGTGATCTTTCCTCTGGGGCCAACGTCCTGACTTTC
CAWSDLSSGANVLTF
>.|TRBV5-5|TRBJ2-7|.
TGTGCCAGCAGCTCCATAAACTCGGGGCGTCGGTACGAGCAGTACTTC
CASSSINSGRRYEQYF
>.|TRBV11-2|TRBJ1-2|.
TGTGCCAGCAGCGCACCGGGACATCCCATCTATGGCTACACCTTC
CASSAPGHPIYGYTF
>.|TRBV29-1|TRBJ1-1|.
TGCAGCGTTGGAGGGGGAAAAGGGACTGAAGCTTTCTTT
CSVGGGKGTEAFF
>TRBD1|TRBV27|TRBJ2-2|.
TGTGCCAGCACCGAGGGGACAGGGGCACCTGCGAACACCGGGGAGCTGTTTTTT
CASTEGTGAPANTGELFF